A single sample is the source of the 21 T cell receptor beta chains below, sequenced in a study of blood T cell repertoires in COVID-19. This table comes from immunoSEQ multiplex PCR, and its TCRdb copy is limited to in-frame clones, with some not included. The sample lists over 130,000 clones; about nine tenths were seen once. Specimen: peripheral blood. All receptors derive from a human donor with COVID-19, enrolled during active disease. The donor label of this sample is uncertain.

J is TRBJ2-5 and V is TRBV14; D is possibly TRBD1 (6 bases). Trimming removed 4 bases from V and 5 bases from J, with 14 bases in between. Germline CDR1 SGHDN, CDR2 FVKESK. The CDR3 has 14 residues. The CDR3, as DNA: TGTGCCAGCAGCCGTCAACAGGGCGAGGAGACCCAGTACTTC. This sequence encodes CASSRQQGEETQYF.

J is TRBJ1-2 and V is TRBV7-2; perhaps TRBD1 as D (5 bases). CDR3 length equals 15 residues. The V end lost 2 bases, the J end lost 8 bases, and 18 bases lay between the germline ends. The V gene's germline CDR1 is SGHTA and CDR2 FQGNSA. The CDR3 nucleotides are TGTGCCAGCAGCTTATACGGGGGAGGGGTTCGGGGCTACACCTTC. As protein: CASSLYGGGVRGYTF.

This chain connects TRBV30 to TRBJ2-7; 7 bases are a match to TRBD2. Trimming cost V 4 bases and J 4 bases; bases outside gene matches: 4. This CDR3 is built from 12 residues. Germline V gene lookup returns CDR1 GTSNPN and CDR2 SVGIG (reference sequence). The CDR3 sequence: CAWTNGGYEQYF. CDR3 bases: TGTGCCTGGACAAACGGGGGGTACGAGCAGTACTTC.

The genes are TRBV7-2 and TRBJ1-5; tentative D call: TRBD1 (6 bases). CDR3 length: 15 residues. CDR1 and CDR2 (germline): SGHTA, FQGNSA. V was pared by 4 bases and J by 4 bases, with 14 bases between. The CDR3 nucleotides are TGTGCCAGCAGCTCGGCGCTAGGGGGTAATCAGCCCCAGCATTTT. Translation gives CASSSALGGNQPQHF.

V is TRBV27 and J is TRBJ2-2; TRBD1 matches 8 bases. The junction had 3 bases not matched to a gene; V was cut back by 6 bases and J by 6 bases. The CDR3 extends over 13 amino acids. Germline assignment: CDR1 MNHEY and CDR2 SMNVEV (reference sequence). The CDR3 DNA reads TGTGCCAGCAGCGTGACAGGGGCCGGGGAGCTGTTTTTT. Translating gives CASSVTGAGELFF.

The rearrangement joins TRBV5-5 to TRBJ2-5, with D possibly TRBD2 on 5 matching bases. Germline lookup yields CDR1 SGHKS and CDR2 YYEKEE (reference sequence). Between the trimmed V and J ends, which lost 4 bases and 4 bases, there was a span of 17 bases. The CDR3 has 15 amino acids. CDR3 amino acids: CASSPGHRGAETQYF. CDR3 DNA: TGTGCCAGCAGCCCCGGTCACCGGGGAGCAGAGACCCAGTACTTC.

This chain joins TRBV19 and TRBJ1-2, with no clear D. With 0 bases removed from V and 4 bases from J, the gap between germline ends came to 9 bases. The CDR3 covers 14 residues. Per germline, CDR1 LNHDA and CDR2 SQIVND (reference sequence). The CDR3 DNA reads TGTGCCAGTAGTATAGATACGAGCTCCTATGGCTACACCTTC. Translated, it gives CASSIDTSSYGYTF.

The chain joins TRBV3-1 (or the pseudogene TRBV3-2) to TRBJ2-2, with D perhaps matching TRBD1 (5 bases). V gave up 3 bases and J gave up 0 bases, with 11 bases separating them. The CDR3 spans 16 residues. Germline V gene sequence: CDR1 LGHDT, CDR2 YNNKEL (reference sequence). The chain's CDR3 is CASSHARGTNTGELFF. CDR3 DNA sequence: TGTGCCAGCAGCCACGCAAGGGGCACGAACACCGGGGAGCTGTTTTTT.

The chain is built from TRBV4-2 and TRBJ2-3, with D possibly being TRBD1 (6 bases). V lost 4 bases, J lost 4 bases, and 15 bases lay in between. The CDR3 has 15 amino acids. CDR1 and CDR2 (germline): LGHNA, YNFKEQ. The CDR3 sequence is CASSPGDQEADTQYF. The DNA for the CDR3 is TGTGCCAGCAGCCCAGGGGACCAGGAGGCAGATACGCAGTATTTT.

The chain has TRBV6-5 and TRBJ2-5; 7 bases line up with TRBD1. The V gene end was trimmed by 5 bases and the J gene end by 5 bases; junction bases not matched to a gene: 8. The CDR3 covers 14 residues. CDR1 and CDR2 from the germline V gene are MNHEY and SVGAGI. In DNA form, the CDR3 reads TGTGCCAGCAGTCCCCGACAGGGACGGGAGACCCAGTACTTC. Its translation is CASSPRQGRETQYF.

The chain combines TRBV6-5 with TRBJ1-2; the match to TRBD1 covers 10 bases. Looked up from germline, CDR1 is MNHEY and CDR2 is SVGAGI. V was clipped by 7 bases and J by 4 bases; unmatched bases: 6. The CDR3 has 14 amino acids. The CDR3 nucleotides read TGTGCCAGCACTCCCGACAGGGGGCTCTATGGCTACACCTTC. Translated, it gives CASTPDRGLYGYTF.

The CDR3 coding sequence is TGTGCCAGCAGTCCCCGGGACAGTAGCAATCAGCCCCAGCATTTT. It encodes CASSPRDSSNQPQHF. The rearrangement joins TRBV2 to TRBJ1-5; 7 bases map to TRBD1. The CDR3 has 15 residues. CDR1 is SNHLY and CDR2 is FYNNEI in the germline V gene. V lost 5 bases and J lost 0; bases outside the gene matches: 4. The full variable domain, with the rest looked up from reference TRBV2 and TRBJ1-5, is EPEVTQTPSHQVTQMGQEVILRCVPISNHLYFYWYRQILGQKVEFLVSFYNNEISEKSEIFDDQFSVERPDGSNFTLKIRSTKLEDSAMYFCASSPRDSSNQPQHFGDGTRLSIL.

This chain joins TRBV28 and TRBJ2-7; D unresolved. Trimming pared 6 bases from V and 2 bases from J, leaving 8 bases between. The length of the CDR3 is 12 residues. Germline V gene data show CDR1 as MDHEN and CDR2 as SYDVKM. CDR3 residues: CASSGYTYEQYF. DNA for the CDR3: TGTGCCAGCAGCGGTTATACCTACGAGCAGTACTTC. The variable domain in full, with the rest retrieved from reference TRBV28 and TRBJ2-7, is DVKVTQSSRYLVKRTGEKVFLECVQDMDHENMFWYRQDPGLGLRLIYFSYDVKMKEKGDIPEGYSVSREKKERFSLILESASTNQTSMYLCASSGYTYEQYFGPGTRLTVT.

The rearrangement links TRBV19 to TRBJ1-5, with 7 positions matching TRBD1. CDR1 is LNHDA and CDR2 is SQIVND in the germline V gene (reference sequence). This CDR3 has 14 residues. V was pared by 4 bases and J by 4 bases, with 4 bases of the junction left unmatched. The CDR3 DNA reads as TGTGCCAGTAGTACCGACAGGGCGAATCAGCCCCAGCATTTT. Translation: CASSTDRANQPQHF. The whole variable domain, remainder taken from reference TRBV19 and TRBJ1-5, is DGGITQSPKYLFRKEGQNVTLSCEQNLNHDAMYWYRQDPGQGLRLIYYSQIVNDFQKGDIAEGYSVSREKKESFPLTVTSAQKNPTAFYLCASSTDRANQPQHFGDGTRLSIL.

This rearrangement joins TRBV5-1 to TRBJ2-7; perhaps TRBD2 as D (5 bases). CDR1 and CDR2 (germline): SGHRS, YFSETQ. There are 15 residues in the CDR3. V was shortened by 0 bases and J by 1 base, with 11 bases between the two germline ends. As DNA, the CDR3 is TGCGCCAGCAGCTTGGCCGGGGAGTCATCCTACGAGCAGTACTTC. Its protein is CASSLAGESSYEQYF.

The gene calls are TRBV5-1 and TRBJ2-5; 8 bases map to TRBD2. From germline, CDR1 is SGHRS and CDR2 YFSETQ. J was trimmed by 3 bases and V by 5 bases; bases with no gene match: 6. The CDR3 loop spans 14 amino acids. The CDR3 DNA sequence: TGCGCCAGCAGTTACCATAGCGGGGAAGAGACCCAGTACTTC. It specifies CASSYHSGEETQYF.

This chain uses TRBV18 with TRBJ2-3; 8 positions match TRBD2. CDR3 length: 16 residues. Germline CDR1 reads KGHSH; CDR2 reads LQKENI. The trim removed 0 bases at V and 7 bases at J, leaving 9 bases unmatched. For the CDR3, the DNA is TGTGCCAGCTCACCACCTAGCGGGGCCTTCCAGAATACGCAGTATTTT. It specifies CASSPPSGAFQNTQYF.

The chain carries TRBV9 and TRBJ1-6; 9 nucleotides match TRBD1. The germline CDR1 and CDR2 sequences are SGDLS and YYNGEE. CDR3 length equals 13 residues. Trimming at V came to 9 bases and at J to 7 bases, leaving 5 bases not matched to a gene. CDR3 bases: TGTGCCATCCAAGACAGGGGGAATTCACCCCTCCACTTT. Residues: CAIQDRGNSPLHF.

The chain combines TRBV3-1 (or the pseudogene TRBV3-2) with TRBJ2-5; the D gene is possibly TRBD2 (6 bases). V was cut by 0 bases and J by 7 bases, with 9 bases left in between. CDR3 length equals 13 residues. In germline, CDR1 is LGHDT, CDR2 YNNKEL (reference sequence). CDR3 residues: CASSQDGGGTQYF. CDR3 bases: TGTGCCAGCAGCCAAGATGGGGGAGGGACCCAGTACTTC.

CDR3 sequence reads: CASSVLGTGGIYGYTF. DNA for the CDR3: TGTGCCAGCAGCGTATTAGGGACAGGGGGTATCTACGGCTACACCTTC. This chain joins TRBV9 and TRBJ1-2; TRBD1 aligns across 11 bases. Germline lookup yields CDR1 SGDLS and CDR2 YYNGEE. J lost 8 bases, V lost 1 base, and 10 bases had no gene match. This CDR3 region has 16 residues.

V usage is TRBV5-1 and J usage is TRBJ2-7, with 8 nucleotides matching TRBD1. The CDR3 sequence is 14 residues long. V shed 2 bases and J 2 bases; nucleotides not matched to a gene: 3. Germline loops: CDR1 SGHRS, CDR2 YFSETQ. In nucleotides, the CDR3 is TGCGCCAGCAGCTTTGGACAGGGCCCCTACGAGCAGTACTTC. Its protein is CASSFGQGPYEQYF.